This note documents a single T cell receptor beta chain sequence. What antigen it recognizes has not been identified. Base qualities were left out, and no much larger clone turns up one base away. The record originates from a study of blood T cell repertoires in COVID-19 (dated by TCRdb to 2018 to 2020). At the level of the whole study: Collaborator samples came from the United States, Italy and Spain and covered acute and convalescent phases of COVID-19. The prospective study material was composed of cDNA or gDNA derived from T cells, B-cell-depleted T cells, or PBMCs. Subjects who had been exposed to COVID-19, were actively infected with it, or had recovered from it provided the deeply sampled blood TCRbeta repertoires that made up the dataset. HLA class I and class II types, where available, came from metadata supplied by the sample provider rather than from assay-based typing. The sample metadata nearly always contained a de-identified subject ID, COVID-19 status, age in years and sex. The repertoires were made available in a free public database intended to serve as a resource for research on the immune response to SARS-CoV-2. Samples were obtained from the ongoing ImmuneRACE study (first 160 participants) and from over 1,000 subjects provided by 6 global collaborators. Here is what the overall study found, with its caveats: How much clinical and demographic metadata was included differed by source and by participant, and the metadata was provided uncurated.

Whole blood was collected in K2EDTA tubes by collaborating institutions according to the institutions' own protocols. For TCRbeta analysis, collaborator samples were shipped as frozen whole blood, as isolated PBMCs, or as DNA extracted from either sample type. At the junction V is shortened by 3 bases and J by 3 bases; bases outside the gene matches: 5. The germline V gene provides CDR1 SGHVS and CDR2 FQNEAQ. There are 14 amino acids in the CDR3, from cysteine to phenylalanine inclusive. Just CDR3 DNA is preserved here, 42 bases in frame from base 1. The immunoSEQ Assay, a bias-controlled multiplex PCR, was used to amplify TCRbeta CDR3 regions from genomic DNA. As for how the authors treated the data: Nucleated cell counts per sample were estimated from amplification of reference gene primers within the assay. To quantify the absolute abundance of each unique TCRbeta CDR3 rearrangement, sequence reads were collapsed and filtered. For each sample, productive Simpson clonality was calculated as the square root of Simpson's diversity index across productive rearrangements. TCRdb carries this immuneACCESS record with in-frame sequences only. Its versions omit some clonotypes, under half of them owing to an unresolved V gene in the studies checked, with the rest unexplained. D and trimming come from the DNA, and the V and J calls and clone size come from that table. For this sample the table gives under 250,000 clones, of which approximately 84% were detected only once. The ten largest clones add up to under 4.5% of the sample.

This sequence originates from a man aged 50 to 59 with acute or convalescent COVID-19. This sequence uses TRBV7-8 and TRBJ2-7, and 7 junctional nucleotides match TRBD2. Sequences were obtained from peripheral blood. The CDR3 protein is CASSFRLARYEQYF. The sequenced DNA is TGTGCCAGCAGCTTCCGACTAGCACGCTACGAGCAGTACTTC.